Here is one T cell receptor beta chain with its context. The antigen is undetermined. The sample belongs to a study of brain T cells in children with intractable seizures. The CDR3 has 16 amino acids. V was cut by 6 bases and J by 0 bases, with 12 bases left in between. The germline CDR1 and CDR2 sequences are SNHLY and FYNNEI. General study results and limits: Only CDR3 sequence similarity suggested viral specificity, without known HCMV serostatus. Clones missing pre-surgery may reflect undersampling of that blood sample.

Only cases whose brain tissue showed the highest T cell transcript signatures were sequenced. Patients received at least one anti-epileptic drug before surgery. Data came from immunoSEQ multiplex PCR; TCRdb stores just in-frame clones and leaves some out. Here the sample spans about 80,000 clones, roughly 89% being singletons. The receptor's source is a girl aged 2 to 10 with Rasmussen encephalitis and intractable seizures. The sequencing here drew on peripheral blood, taken at surgery. V is TRBV2 and J is TRBJ1-6; D remains ambiguous. The CDR3 region has the DNA TGTGCCAGCAGCATATTGGAGGGCTCCTATAATTCACCCCTCCACTTT. Its translation: CASSILEGSYNSPLHF.